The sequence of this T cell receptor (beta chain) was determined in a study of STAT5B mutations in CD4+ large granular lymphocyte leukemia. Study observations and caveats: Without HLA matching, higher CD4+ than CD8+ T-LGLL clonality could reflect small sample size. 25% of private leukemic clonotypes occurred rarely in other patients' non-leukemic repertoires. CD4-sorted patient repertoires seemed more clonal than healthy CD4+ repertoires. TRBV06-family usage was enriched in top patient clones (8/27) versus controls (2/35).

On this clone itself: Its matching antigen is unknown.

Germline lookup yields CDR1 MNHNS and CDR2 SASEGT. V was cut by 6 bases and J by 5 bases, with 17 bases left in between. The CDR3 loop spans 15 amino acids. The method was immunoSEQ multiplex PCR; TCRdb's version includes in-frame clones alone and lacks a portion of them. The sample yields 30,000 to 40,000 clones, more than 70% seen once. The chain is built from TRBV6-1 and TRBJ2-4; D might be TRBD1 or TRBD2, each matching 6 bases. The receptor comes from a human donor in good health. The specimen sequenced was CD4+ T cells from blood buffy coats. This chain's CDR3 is CASRGGLNRQNIQYF. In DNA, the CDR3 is TGTGCCAGCAGGGGGGGCCTCAACAGGCAAAACATTCAGTACTTC.